The next 12 T cell receptor beta chains were all read from a single sample in a study of T cells after posttransplantation cyclophosphamide. Clones were read by immunoSEQ multiplex PCR, and TCRdb kept only the in-frame ones, dropping some. The sample yields more than 30,000 clones, without any singletons. Sequenced material: PBMCs. The receptors come from a girl aged 5 to 17 in good health, CMV-negative, and a related stem cell transplant donor.

This clone was recorded at least ten times. The V and J genes are TRBV10-1 and TRBJ2-2; perhaps TRBD1 as D (6 bases). Germline loops: CDR1 WNHNN, CDR2 SYGVQD (reference sequence). This CDR3 is built from 15 residues. Trimming left V 2 bases short and J 4 bases short, with 11 bases between. The CDR3 nucleotides read TGCGCCAGCAGTGAGGCCGGGACACTCACCGGGGAGCTGTTTTTT. This codes for CASSEAGTLTGELFF.

This clone has more than one count but fewer than ten. V and J are TRBV7-2 and TRBJ2-1; 7 bases are shared with TRBD2. The CDR3 runs to 16 residues. V dropped 2 bases and J dropped 2; count of bases not matched to a gene: 6. CDR1 SGHTA and CDR2 FQGNSA come from the germline V gene. CDR3: CASSLYERGTYNEQFF. The CDR3 DNA sequence: TGTGCCAGCAGCTTATACGAGCGGGGAACCTACAATGAGCAGTTCTTC. Together with reference TRBV7-2 and TRBJ2-1, the CDR3 gives the full variable domain: GAGVSQSPSNKVTEKGKDVELRCDPISGHTALYWYRQSLGQGLEFLIYFQGNSAPDKSGLPSDRFSAERTGGSVSTLTIQRTQQEDSAVYLCASSLYERGTYNEQFFGPGTRLTVL.

This clone was recorded many times. CDR3 sequence: CASSPTGPYEQYF. The CDR3 nucleotides read TGTGCCAGCAGCCCTACAGGGCCCTACGAGCAGTACTTC. The chain is built from TRBV2 and TRBJ2-7, with a tentative D call TRBD1 (6 bases). The germline gives CDR1 SNHLY, CDR2 FYNNEI. V lost 6 bases and J 2 bases, leaving 11 bases between the germline ends. This CDR3 comprises 13 residues.

This clone came up a few times. The chain joins TRBV5-1 to TRBJ2-5; D possibly corresponds to TRBD2 (5 bases). The CDR3 is made up of 14 amino acids. From germline, CDR1 is SGHRS and CDR2 YFSETQ. The ends were cut back, 4 bases at V and 1 base at J, with 11 bases in the middle. CDR3 sequence (DNA): TGCGCCAGCAGCCGGTTTCGGGGCCAAGAGACCCAGTACTTC. Encoded protein: CASSRFRGQETQYF.

There are many counts of this clone. The genes are TRBV5-6 and TRBJ1-1, with D unresolved. The V and J ends lost 4 bases and 4 bases respectively, with 20 bases between them. CDR1 is SGHDT and CDR2 is YYEEEE in the germline V gene. The CDR3 runs 16 residues. The CDR3 coding sequence is TGTGCCAGCAGCCCAAAGTTGGTTAGGGAGGGCACTGAAGCTTTCTTT. Protein sequence: CASSPKLVREGTEAFF.

At least ten counts were recorded for this clone. This rearrangement joins TRBV6-5 to TRBJ2-7; 13 bases match TRBD2. The CDR3 length is 16 residues. V gave up 0 bases and J gave up 6 bases; unmatched junction bases: 5. Germline assignment: CDR1 MNHEY and CDR2 SVGAGI. DNA of the CDR3: TGTGCCAGCAGTTACTCGACTTGGACTAGCGGGAGCGAGCAGTACTTC. Its translation is CASSYSTWTSGSEQYF.

The chain carries TRBV5-4 and TRBJ2-2; TRBD1 matches 8 bases. V shed 4 bases, J shed 5 bases, and the junction held 7 bases outside the gene matches. CDR1 is SGHNT, CDR2 YYREEE, per germline (reference sequence). The CDR3 is 15 residues long. Here the CDR3 DNA reads TGTGCCAGCAGCCGCGACAGGGGTGGTACCGGGGAGCTGTTTTTT. Its protein product is CASSRDRGGTGELFF.

This sequence joins TRBV11-3 and TRBJ2-3; D perhaps matches TRBD1 (5 bases). Germline lookup yields CDR1 SGHNT and CDR2 YENEEA. The ends were cut back, 2 bases at V and 0 bases at J, with 6 bases in the middle. The CDR3 is made up of 14 amino acids. CDR3: CASSLQGSTDTQYF. CDR3 DNA: TGTGCCAGCAGCTTACAGGGAAGCACAGATACGCAGTATTTT.

A few counts support this clone. The gene calls are TRBV10-2 and TRBJ2-3; 10 bases map to TRBD2. The CDR3 spans 13 residues. The germline CDR1 and CDR2 sequences are WSHSY and SAAADI. The V segment lost 5 bases and the J segment 5 bases; nucleotides outside the gene matches: 1. The CDR3 sequence is CASSSGGGDTQYF. The CDR3 DNA sequence: TGCGCCAGCAGTAGCGGGGGGGGAGATACGCAGTATTTT.

The table lists this clone with many counts. V is TRBV14 and J is TRBJ2-1; D gene unclear. The CDR3 is 13 residues long. V lost 0 bases and J lost 6, with 6 bases in between. In germline, CDR1 is SGHDN, CDR2 FVKESK. In DNA form, the CDR3 reads TGTGCCAGCAGCCAAGAGACTCCCAATGAGCAGTTCTTC. It translates to CASSQETPNEQFF.

This chain links TRBV29-1 with TRBJ2-3; D remains ambiguous. Deletions cut 7 bases from V and 0 bases from J, with 11 bases between. Germline loops: CDR1 SQVTM, CDR2 ANQGSEA. This CDR3 contains 13 residues. The CDR3 coding sequence is TGCAGCGCCCGGGTGCTGAGCACAGATACGCAGTATTTT. It translates to CSARVLSTDTQYF.

This clone was recorded many times. The chain links TRBV9 to TRBJ1-1; the match to TRBD1 covers 12 bases. CDR1 is SGDLS, CDR2 YYNGEE, per germline. Trimming took 0 bases from V and 0 from J; bases not matched to a gene: 6. The CDR3 is 18 residues long. CDR3 residues: CASSVAGDRGPMNTEAFF. The CDR3 DNA reads as TGTGCCAGCAGCGTAGCTGGGGACAGGGGGCCTATGAACACTGAAGCTTTCTTT.